These 12 T cell receptor beta chains came from one sample sequenced in a study of cytomegalovirus exposure and HLA in healthy donors. Using immunoSEQ multiplex PCR, the repertoire was profiled, and TCRdb retains in-frame clones only, with some absent. This sample carries under 200,000 clones, roughly nine tenths of them seen once, and the ten largest clones take 3% to 3.5%. The sequencing input was PBMCs. The receptor set was obtained from a young woman in good health and CMV-seropositive.

The gene calls are TRBV11-2 and TRBJ2-2, with 11 bases fitting TRBD2. V lost 5 bases and J lost 6; bases outside the gene matches: 2. From germline, CDR1 is SGHAT and CDR2 FQNNGV. The CDR3 totals 14 residues. In DNA, the CDR3 is TGTGCCAGCAGCACGACTAGCGGGGCCGGGGAGCTGTTTTTT. It yields the protein CASSTTSGAGELFF.

This clone appeared once. The chain uses TRBV19 and TRBJ1-1, with a possible D match to TRBD1 (5 bases). The germline CDR1 and CDR2 sequences are LNHDA and SQIVND (reference sequence). CDR3 length: 14 amino acids. V was shortened by 6 bases and J by 1 base, with 12 bases between the two germline ends. Written as DNA, the CDR3 is TGTGCCAGTAGCACCGACGGGGGGAACACTGAAGCTTTCTTT. It is translated as CASSTDGGNTEAFF.

The chain combines TRBV7-9 with TRBJ1-1, with a possible D match to TRBD1 (5 bases). This CDR3 contains 13 residues. The V gene lost 1 base and the J gene lost 8 bases, with 11 bases spanning the gap. CDR1 is SEHNR and CDR2 is FQNEAQ in the germline V gene (reference sequence). DNA for the CDR3: TGTGCCAGCAGCTTAGTTGACCCAGGGGAAGCTTTCTTT. Encoded protein: CASSLVDPGEAFF.

The chain combines TRBV5-4 with TRBJ1-4, with 8 bases that match TRBD1. J lost 7 bases, V lost 4 bases, and 12 bases had no gene match. Looked up from germline, CDR1 is SGHNT and CDR2 is YYREEE (reference sequence). The CDR3 length is 16 residues. CDR3 coding DNA: TGTGCCAGCAGCGCCGGTCTTGGACAGGGAACTGAAAAACTGTTTTTT. It is translated as CASSAGLGQGTEKLFF.

This clone was recorded once. The chain couples TRBV21-1 to TRBJ2-7; the tabulated D call, TRBD2, remains unverified against the DNA. TRBV21-1 is flagged as a pseudogene. CDR3 length equals 18 residues. The CDR3 DNA sequence: TGTGCCAGCAGCAATGGGCACATCGGAGCGGCAGGCTGCCACGAGCAGTACTTC. This translates into CASSNGHIGAAGCHEQYF.

The chain has TRBV4-1 and TRBJ2-1; TRBD1 agrees at 7 bases. Germline trimming cut 5 bases from V and 4 bases from J; bases unmatched to any gene: 5. Germline loops: CDR1 MGHRA, CDR2 YSYEKL. The CDR3 totals 14 residues. CDR3 in DNA: TGCGCCAGCAGCAGATTGGGACAGTACAATGAGCAGTTCTTC. Translating gives CASSRLGQYNEQFF.

The chain couples TRBV25-1 to TRBJ2-2, with TRBD1 identical over 10 bases. Trimming took 7 bases from V and 5 from J; bases not matched to a gene: 10. Germline-derived CDR1 and CDR2 are MGHDK and SYGVNS. CDR3 length equals 16 residues. CDR3: CASTTDRGRITGELFF. The CDR3 coding sequence is TGTGCCAGCACCACCGACAGGGGGCGAATTACCGGGGAGCTGTTTTTT.

The chain uses TRBV7-3 and TRBJ2-5; 11 nucleotides align to TRBD2. Germline CDR1 is SGHTA and CDR2 is FQGTGA. V gave up 2 bases and J gave up 1 base; unmatched junction bases: 3. The CDR3 length is 16 residues. CDR3 region: CASSLLTSGSQETQYF. CDR3 DNA: TGTGCCAGCAGCTTATTAACTAGCGGGAGCCAAGAGACCCAGTACTTC.

This chain connects TRBV6-5 to TRBJ1-5; TRBD1 is a possible D gene (6 bases). CDR1 is MNHEY, CDR2 SVGAGI, per germline. The V end lost 4 bases, the J end lost 8 bases, and 12 bases lay between the germline ends. This CDR3 has 13 residues. CDR3 sequence: CASSSGDGEPQHF. For the CDR3, the DNA is TGTGCCAGCAGTTCAGGGGATGGGGAGCCCCAGCATTTT.

This clone was observed a handful of times. The V gene is TRBV28, the J gene TRBJ2-3, with TRBD1 as a possible D gene (5 bases). The CDR3 runs 13 residues. V lost 5 bases, J lost 1 base, and 7 bases lay in between. The germline V gene has CDR1 MDHEN and CDR2 SYDVKM. As DNA, the CDR3 is TGTGCCAGCAGTGACAGAGGCACAGATACGCAGTATTTT. This translates into CASSDRGTDTQYF.

The chain couples TRBV5-1 to TRBJ2-3; TRBD1 matches 9 bases. V trimming: 1 base; J trimming: 5 bases; junction bases outside the gene matches: 5. Per the germline V gene, CDR1 is SGHRS and CDR2 is YFSETQ. There are 15 residues in the CDR3. The CDR3 sequence: CASSLPGTGQDTQYF. The CDR3 DNA reads as TGCGCCAGCAGCTTGCCCGGGACAGGGCAAGATACGCAGTATTTT. Variable domain in full (rest from reference TRBV5-1 and TRBJ2-3): KAGVTQTPRYLIKTRGQQVTLSCSPISGHRSVSWYQQTPGQGLQFLFEYFSETQRNKGNFPGRFSGRQFSNSRSEMNVSTLELGDSALYLCASSLPGTGQDTQYFGPGTRLTVL.

The chain recombines TRBV4-1 with TRBJ1-1; the D is unclear. Between the trimmed V and J ends, which lost 2 bases and 0 bases, there was a span of 19 bases. The CDR3 spans 18 residues. Germline V gene data show CDR1 as MGHRA and CDR2 as YSYEKL. The CDR3 reads CASSQRPPVQTMNTEAFF. The DNA for the CDR3 is TGCGCCAGCAGCCAACGCCCCCCCGTACAGACTATGAACACTGAAGCTTTCTTT.